This T cell receptor (beta chain) originates from a study of neurological immune-mediated disorders. TCRdb analysed the 5' RACE reads with MiXCR anew, one entry per CDR3 protein. Of about 65,000 distinct CDR3 sequences in the sample, 3.5% to 5% were seen once. This clonotype came up many times. The source material was PBMCs. This TCR derives from a man between 45 and 60 years old with multiple sclerosis.

The CDR3 DNA reads TGCGCCAGCAGCTTAACGAGCTTAAGTTCACCCCTCCACTTT. It yields the protein CASSLTSLSSPLHF. The chain carries TRBV5-1 and TRBJ1-6; no reliable D call. Germline CDR1 and CDR2: SGHRS and YFSETQ. Trimming cost V 2 bases and J 9 bases, with 12 bases left between them. This CDR3 spans 14 amino acids. Full variable domain (missing parts from reference TRBV5-1 and TRBJ1-6): KAGVTQTPRYLIKTRGQQVTLSCSPISGHRSVSWYQQTPGQGLQFLFEYFSETQRNKGNFPGRFSGRQFSNSRSEMNVSTLELGDSALYLCASSLTSLSSPLHFGNGTRLTVT.